What follows describes a single T cell receptor beta chain. There are a few counts of this clonotype. Its antigen is still unknown. Base-call qualities are not available, and no considerably larger clone is one nucleotide away. Donors were a few dozen systemically healthy Caucasian individuals from Russia aged 6 to 90 years. Each donor gave ten milliliters of peripheral blood, drawn into EDTA-treated Vacutainer tubes. PBMCs were isolated by Ficoll-Paque density-gradient centrifugation, with at least 7 million obtained per sample. Total RNA, at least 6 micrograms per sample, was extracted from PBMCs with Trizol reagent. Naive CD45RAhigh/CD27high T cell percentages were measured by flow cytometry on a PBMC aliquot from every donor. The junction carries 9 bases between V and J, which are trimmed by 0 bases and 5 bases respectively. The germline V gene specifies SGDLS as CDR1 and YYNGEE as CDR2. Spanning cysteine to phenylalanine, the CDR3 consists of 14 amino acids. The CDR3 DNA has 42 bases and is translated from base 1.

These data are taken from a study of blood T cells in healthy people across ages (dated by TCRdb to about 2015). Describing the broader study: In model experiments, template switching captured roughly one uniquely barcoded TCR beta cDNA molecule for every two T cells. The study measured age-related changes in TCR beta repertoire diversity using deep sequencing normalized with unique cDNA molecular identifiers. The donors were divided into four age groups: young (average around 17 years), middle-aged (about 39), aged (approximately 64) and long-lived (about 80). Donors of different ages were randomly distributed across sequencing lanes to avoid experimental bias. Using the same blood draw, the study looked at two additional independent replicas of 1 million unique cDNA reads for two donors, one aged 18 to 29 and the other aged 80 or older. Study-wide findings and limitations: The long-lived group showed more naive CD4+ T cells, fewer expanded clones and increased TCR diversity than the aged group, suggesting age selection. Since profiling was done on bulk unsorted PBMCs, naive and antigen-experienced compartments could not be conclusively compared. The CMV infection status of donors was not known, potentially confounding age-related changes in expanded clonotypes. Estimates of total diversity based on one million sequenced T cells were regarded as lower bounds and as underestimates. Observed TCR beta diversity per million T cells fell roughly linearly with age, and a significant reduction was already apparent by age around 36. Observed TCR beta diversity correlated strongly with the percentage of naive T cells measured by flow cytometry.

Libraries were made using 5' RACE. Sequencer: Illumina HiSeq 2500. The second PCR ran for about 7 to 11 cycles and used a J-beta primer mix along with a sample-barcoded 5' primer. Each TCR beta cDNA molecule received a unique molecular identifier from a template-switch 5' adaptor carrying 12 random nucleotides. At least 2.5 million CDR3-containing paired-end reads were obtained from each sample. First-strand cDNA was synthesized from all RNA with the Mint cDNA synthesis kit, primed by a TRBC-specific oligonucleotide. All cDNA was treated with uracil-DNA glycosylase and then went through a first 18-cycle PCR with the universal primers M1SS and BC2_uni_R. The original pipeline was this. Each sample was normalized by randomly selecting 1 million high-quality reads, each carrying a distinct molecular identifier. Reads sharing molecular identifiers were discarded rather than binned into consensus sequences. MiTCR, run with a Q25 quality threshold and the strictest error-elimination algorithm, handled CDR3 identification, clonotype clustering and error correction. A nonparametric unseen species model using Euler transformation provided a lower-bound estimate of total TCR beta diversity. TCRdb reran the public reads through fastp at Q25 and MiXCR, keeping productive beta chains. CDR3 protein duplicates are merged, each entry listing the most common genes and DNA. TCRdb, not the authors, supplied the V and J calls. Within this sample are 1.5 million to 1.9 million distinct CDR3 sequences, with approximately 43% of them counted one time only. The ten largest make up around 4% of the sample.

The clonotype was recovered from a woman between 18 and 30 years old in good health. Sequenced material: blood. Recombination linked TRBV9 to TRBJ2-1; tentative D gene TRBD2, with 6 bases matching. The CDR3 region reads CASSVAGENNEQFF. The nucleotide sequence reads TGTGCCAGCAGCGTAGCGGGGGAGAACAATGAGCAGTTCTTC.